Sequencing of this T cell receptor (beta chain) was carried out in a study of blood T cell repertoires in COVID-19. V lost 4 bases and J 6 bases, leaving 9 bases between the germline ends. Per the germline V gene, CDR1 is SGHNT and CDR2 is YENEEA. This CDR3 has 12 amino acids. Sequencing used immunoSEQ multiplex PCR; TCRdb keeps in-frame clones, though not all of them. The sample yields 250,000 to 400,000 clones, about 91% seen once. V gene TRBV11-3 combines with J gene TRBJ1-1; weak D call: TRBD1 (5 bases). Material for sequencing was peripheral blood. The TCR was taken from a woman aged 25 to 45 with COVID-19, enrolled during active disease. CDR3 DNA: TGTGCCAGCAGCTCCAGACAGCCTGAAGCTTTCTTT. Translation: CASSSRQPEAFF.